The clone carrying this TCR beta chain was detected once. Germline V gene lookup returns CDR1 MRHNA and CDR2 SNTAGT. V trimming: 2 bases; J trimming: 4 bases; junction bases outside the gene matches: 11. The CDR3 contains 16 residues. TCRdb called the RT-PCR reads again in MiXCR, with one record for every CDR3 protein. This sample has about 680,000 distinct CDR3 sequences, with 14% found just once. The rearrangement joins TRBV6-4 to TRBJ2-7, with 7 bases aligning to TRBD1. The sample consisted of memory CD4+ T cells from blood. This receptor was taken from a female donor in good health, serving as a healthy control. The CDR3 protein is CASSDPDPRGFYEQYF. In nucleotides, the CDR3 is TGTGCCAGCAGTGACCCCGACCCCAGGGGGTTTTACGAGCAGTACTTC.